These T cell receptor beta chains were read from a single sample in a study of shared clonotypes between healthy human individuals. This table comes from immunoSEQ multiplex PCR, and its TCRdb copy is limited to in-frame clones, with some not included. The top ten clones hold 0.95% to 1.5% of a sample with about 2 million clones, about 95% of them seen once. Sequenced input: naive CD8+ T cells sorted from blood. Receptors originate from a man younger than 30 in good health. CDR3s leave out the opening cysteine and the closing phenylalanine or tryptophan. The order of the fields is CDR3 protein, J gene, D gene, V gene, clone size. A D gene is named only where the DNA matches it firmly. A row's size may be missing; if present it is once, few, many or a size class.

CDR3aa: ASSKGVAGGSKEKLF
j_gene: TRBJ1-4
d_gene: .
v_gene: TRBV21-1
abundance: .

CDR3aa: ASSQGDLYT
j_gene: TRBJ1-2
d_gene: .
v_gene: TRBV4-1
abundance: .

CDR3aa: ASSLGWGEAAYEQY
j_gene: TRBJ2-7
d_gene: .
v_gene: TRBV5-6
abundance: .

CDR3aa: ASSQESFGELF
j_gene: TRBJ2-2
d_gene: .
v_gene: TRBV14
abundance: .

CDR3aa: ASSTGDASYEQY
j_gene: TRBJ2-7
d_gene: TRBD1
v_gene: TRBV27
abundance: .

CDR3aa: AWSDIGAGITEAF
j_gene: TRBJ1-1
d_gene: .
v_gene: TRBV30
abundance: .

CDR3aa: ASSAPAGANTGELF
j_gene: TRBJ2-2
d_gene: TRBD2
v_gene: TRBV9
abundance: .

CDR3aa: ASSDAPISGNTIY
j_gene: TRBJ1-3
d_gene: .
v_gene: TRBV6-1
abundance: .

CDR3aa: ASSQEGTSAQETQY
j_gene: TRBJ2-5
d_gene: TRBD2
v_gene: TRBV4-3
abundance: .

CDR3aa: ASSNEYTDTQY
j_gene: TRBJ2-3
d_gene: .
v_gene: TRBV6-5
abundance: .

CDR3aa: ASSPGDTGAYEQY
j_gene: TRBJ2-7
d_gene: .
v_gene: TRBV9
abundance: .

CDR3aa: ASSFSRGQEAF
j_gene: TRBJ1-1
d_gene: .
v_gene: TRBV6-5
abundance: .

CDR3aa: ACGLVTEQF
j_gene: TRBJ2-1
d_gene: .
v_gene: TRBV30
abundance: .

CDR3aa: ASSYPSIEQY
j_gene: TRBJ2-7
d_gene: .
v_gene: TRBV28
abundance: .

CDR3aa: ASSPSYIYEQY
j_gene: TRBJ2-7
d_gene: .
v_gene: TRBV14
abundance: .

CDR3aa: ASSIALAGVVGELF
j_gene: TRBJ2-2
d_gene: TRBD2
v_gene: TRBV19
abundance: .

CDR3aa: ASITGADSPLH
j_gene: TRBJ1-6
d_gene: TRBD1
v_gene: TRBV6-5
abundance: .

CDR3aa: ASSTPGWSNEQF
j_gene: TRBJ2-1
d_gene: .
v_gene: TRBV25-1
abundance: .

CDR3aa: ASSPRGVSPYEQY
j_gene: TRBJ2-7
d_gene: .
v_gene: TRBV18
abundance: .

CDR3aa: ASSLGLSYNEQF
j_gene: TRBJ2-1
d_gene: .
v_gene: TRBV27
abundance: .

CDR3aa: ASSLAGDRVVGYT
j_gene: TRBJ1-2
d_gene: TRBD1
v_gene: TRBV5-4
abundance: .

CDR3aa: ASSFFPLEGNYEQY
j_gene: TRBJ2-7
d_gene: .
v_gene: TRBV7-8
abundance: .

CDR3aa: ASRLPNTEAF
j_gene: TRBJ1-1
d_gene: .
v_gene: TRBV5-6
abundance: .

CDR3aa: ASTPRVWDLYEQY
j_gene: TRBJ2-7
d_gene: .
v_gene: TRBV28
abundance: .

CDR3aa: ASSPLALGSGEQY
j_gene: TRBJ2-7
d_gene: .
v_gene: TRBV11-2
abundance: .

CDR3aa: ASSQVITSTDTQY
j_gene: TRBJ2-3
d_gene: .
v_gene: TRBV4-1
abundance: .

CDR3aa: ASTYTGELF
j_gene: TRBJ2-2
d_gene: .
v_gene: TRBV6-6
abundance: .

CDR3aa: AWSVGSHYEQY
j_gene: TRBJ2-7
d_gene: .
v_gene: TRBV30
abundance: .

CDR3aa: ASSELGSGNTIY
j_gene: TRBJ1-3
d_gene: .
v_gene: TRBV25-1
abundance: .

CDR3aa: ASSLGGSSGRRETQY
j_gene: TRBJ2-5
d_gene: TRBD2
v_gene: TRBV5-1
abundance: .

CDR3aa: ASSLTGTPYNEQF
j_gene: TRBJ2-1
d_gene: .
v_gene: TRBV7-2
abundance: once

CDR3aa: ASSLASGVEYEQY
j_gene: TRBJ2-7
d_gene: .
v_gene: TRBV7-9
abundance: .

CDR3aa: ASSLGTSGVDTQY
j_gene: TRBJ2-3
d_gene: TRBD2
v_gene: TRBV13
abundance: .

CDR3aa: ASSFEVNYGYT
j_gene: TRBJ1-2
d_gene: .
v_gene: TRBV28
abundance: .

CDR3aa: AISESNEELF
j_gene: .
d_gene: .
v_gene: TRBV10-3
abundance: .

CDR3aa: ASSLGGVAGFLEQY
j_gene: TRBJ2-7
d_gene: TRBD2
v_gene: TRBV5-1
abundance: .

CDR3aa: ASSQPGGSYEQY
j_gene: TRBJ2-7
d_gene: TRBD1
v_gene: TRBV28
abundance: .

CDR3aa: ASSEGQSNSPLH
j_gene: TRBJ1-6
d_gene: .
v_gene: TRBV10-2
abundance: .

CDR3aa: ASSLAGGPYNEQF
j_gene: TRBJ2-1
d_gene: TRBD2
v_gene: TRBV6-5
abundance: .

CDR3aa: ASSLSAGDAESSYEQY
j_gene: TRBJ2-7
d_gene: TRBD2
v_gene: TRBV27
abundance: .

CDR3aa: ASSLGGLAGVNNEQF
j_gene: TRBJ2-1
d_gene: TRBD2
v_gene: TRBV27
abundance: .

CDR3aa: ACLNNEQF
j_gene: TRBJ2-1
d_gene: .
v_gene: TRBV30
abundance: .

CDR3aa: ASSWTATTEAF
j_gene: TRBJ1-1
d_gene: .
v_gene: TRBV5-1
abundance: .

CDR3aa: ASSQPGYEQF
j_gene: TRBJ2-1
d_gene: .
v_gene: TRBV6-6
abundance: .

CDR3aa: ASSSGQGYT
j_gene: TRBJ1-2
d_gene: TRBD1
v_gene: TRBV11-2
abundance: .

CDR3aa: ASSGGVSYNEQF
j_gene: TRBJ2-1
d_gene: TRBD2
v_gene: TRBV7-9
abundance: .

CDR3aa: ASSPGTGQSYEQY
j_gene: TRBJ2-7
d_gene: TRBD1
v_gene: TRBV13
abundance: .

CDR3aa: ASSQFMGLATDTQY
j_gene: TRBJ2-3
d_gene: .
v_gene: TRBV14
abundance: .

CDR3aa: ASSEHMGLGGSGANVLT
j_gene: TRBJ2-6
d_gene: .
v_gene: TRBV6-1
abundance: .

CDR3aa: ASKTGEDTEAF
j_gene: TRBJ1-1
d_gene: TRBD1
v_gene: TRBV4-1
abundance: .

CDR3aa: ARSPVEDEQY
j_gene: TRBJ2-7
d_gene: .
v_gene: TRBV5-3
abundance: .

CDR3aa: ASSQVGQEQY
j_gene: TRBJ2-7
d_gene: .
v_gene: TRBV4-1
abundance: once